Presented here are 9 T cell receptor beta chains from one specimen sequenced in a study of CD8+CD57+ T cells in acquired aplastic anemia. Both TCR beta VDJ combination and CDR3 sequence profiling were carried out. Genomic DNA was the template for this profiling. From the reads, TCRdb called clonotypes with MiXCR, one entry per CDR3 protein. The sample contains over 150,000 distinct CDR3 sequences, approximately 52% of which appear only once. Specimen: sorted CD4+, CD8+, or CD8+CD57+ T cells (not recorded which) from PBMCs. The receptors come from a human donor in good health, serving as a control.

This clonotype was found many times. CDR3 bases: TGTGCCAGCAGTTTATCTCATGTATCCTACAATGAGCAGTTCTTC. Translating it yields CASSLSHVSYNEQFF. V gene TRBV12-3 or TRBV12-4 combines with J gene TRBJ2-1; D is undetermined. Deletions cut 2 bases from V and 1 base from J, with 9 bases between. The CDR3 sequence is 15 residues long.

The chain carries TRBV11-2 and TRBJ2-3, with D perhaps TRBD2 (5 bases). Per the germline V gene, CDR1 is SGHAT and CDR2 is FQNNGV. V shed 4 bases and J shed 2 bases, with 16 bases lying between them. The CDR3 is 16 residues long. In DNA form, the CDR3 reads TGTGCCAGCAGCTCACTCCTAAGGGAGCCCACAGATACGCAGTATTTT. Its protein product is CASSSLLREPTDTQYF.

This clonotype was recorded many times. The chain couples TRBV12-3 or TRBV12-4 to TRBJ2-7, with 10 bases matching TRBD1. The CDR3 consists of 13 residues. The junction had 6 bases not matched to a gene; V was cut back by 6 bases and J by 7 bases. The CDR3 sequence is CASRFGQGGEQYF. As DNA, the CDR3 is TGTGCCAGCAGGTTTGGACAGGGGGGAGAGCAGTACTTC.

The table lists this clonotype with many counts. This chain links TRBV5-8 with TRBJ1-2; D is undetermined. Germline V gene sequence: CDR1 SGHTS, CDR2 YDEGEE. The CDR3 is 16 residues long. Trimming removed 0 bases from V and 2 bases from J, with 14 bases in between. The CDR3 sequence is CASSLAPLEVNYGYTF. The CDR3 nucleotides are TGTGCCAGCAGCTTGGCACCCTTAGAGGTGAACTATGGCTACACCTTC.

The rearrangement uses TRBV7-9 and TRBJ2-2, with 16 bases fitting TRBD2. The V segment lost 6 bases and the J segment 4 bases; nucleotides outside the gene matches: 5. The length of the CDR3 is 17 residues. Germline V gives CDR1 SEHNR, CDR2 FQNEAQ (reference sequence). The CDR3 bases are TGTGCCAGCAGTTTGGGACTAGCGGGGGGGCGCACCGGGGAGCTGTTTTTT. Translation gives CASSLGLAGGRTGELFF.

This chain connects TRBV20-1 to TRBJ1-2, with TRBD1 matching 12 bases. The CDR3 totals 16 residues. CDR1 and CDR2 from the germline V gene are DFQATT and SNEGSKA (reference sequence). V was pared by 6 bases and J by 4 bases, with 12 bases of the junction left unmatched. The CDR3 nucleotides are TGCAGTGCCCCTGAAACCGGGACAGGGGGCACCTATGGCTACACCTTC. It is translated as CSAPETGTGGTYGYTF.

This clonotype was counted many times. The genes are TRBV5-1 and TRBJ2-7; D tentatively reads TRBD1 or TRBD2 (5 bases each). The CDR3 length is 14 residues. Trimming took off 0 bases at V and 2 bases at J, with 9 bases between the two ends. Germline V gives CDR1 SGHRS, CDR2 YFSETQ. DNA for the CDR3: TGCGCCAGCAGCTTGGACGGGACCGCCTACGAGCAGTACTTC. Its protein product is CASSLDGTAYEQYF.

This clonotype was picked up one time. The chain employs TRBV6-6 and TRBJ2-7; 12 bases are shared with TRBD2. The CDR3 is 18 amino acids. With V trimmed by 2 bases and J by 2 bases, 10 bases remained unmatched. CDR1 MNHNY and CDR2 SVGAGI come from the germline V gene (reference sequence). The CDR3 nucleotides read TGTGCCAGCAGTTACGGTGCTAGCGGGGGGGCCGTGACCTACGAGCAGTACTTC. Translated, it gives CASSYGASGGAVTYEQYF.

The table lists this clonotype with a count of one. This chain links TRBV13 with TRBJ2-7; 7 nucleotides line up with TRBD1. Matching the DNA end better, TRBJ2-5 makes the J call doubtful. The CDR3 runs 18 residues. CDR1 is PRHDT and CDR2 is FYEKMQ in the germline V gene (reference sequence). CDR3 region: CASSALHDRDRGRETQYF. CDR3 bases: TGTGCCAGCAGCGCCCTTCACGACAGGGACCGGGGCAGGGAGACCCAGTACTTC.